Listed below are T cell receptor beta chains from one sample, sequenced in a study of blood T cell repertoires in COVID-19. Sequencing was performed with immunoSEQ multiplex PCR; in TCRdb, only in-frame clones are kept and a portion is missing. Seen here are about 670,000 clones, 85% to 90% observed once, and the top ten hold about 0.24%. Sequenced sample: peripheral blood. The receptor set was obtained from a woman aged 18-30 years with acute or convalescent COVID-19. Both conserved end residues are part of each CDR3. D genes are given only for firm matches. Clone size is given for some rows only: seen once, a few or many times, or a class if the clone is expanded.

DNA: TGTGCCAGCAGCACATCCTCACAGGGGGCGTATCTTGGCTACACCTTC
CDR3: CASSTSSQGAYLGYTF
J: TRBJ1-2
V: TRBV7-8
D: TRBD1
size: few

DNA: TGTGCCAGCAGTTCCCTCTACGAGCAGTACTTC
CDR3: CASSSLYEQYF
J: TRBJ2-7
V: TRBV12-3/TRBV12-4
D: .
size: few

DNA: TGTGCCAGCAGCCCAGGGACTAGCGGGGGAGGAGATACGCAGTATTTT
CDR3: CASSPGTSGGGDTQYF
J: TRBJ2-3
V: TRBV7-6
D: TRBD2
size: .

DNA: TGCGCCAGCAGCTTGGCCGGGCGGGCCTCTGGAAACACCATATATTTT
CDR3: CASSLAGRASGNTIYF
J: TRBJ1-3
V: TRBV5-1
D: .
size: .

DNA: TGCGCCAGCAGGCAGGGGGCGGAAAACACCATATATTTT
CDR3: CASRQGAENTIYF
J: TRBJ1-3
V: TRBV10-2
D: TRBD1
size: few

DNA: TGCGCCAGCAGCCAAGAGGGTAGCGGGGGGTCCTACTACAATGAGCAGTTCTTC
CDR3: CASSQEGSGGSYYNEQFF
J: TRBJ2-1
V: TRBV4-1
D: TRBD2
size: .

DNA: TGTGCCACCTGGACAAGCGCTAACTATGGCTACACCTTC
CDR3: CATWTSANYGYTF
J: TRBJ1-2
V: TRBV27
D: .
size: .

DNA: TGTGCCAGTAGTATATCTAGCGGGGGTCACAATGAGCAGTTCTTC
CDR3: CASSISSGGHNEQFF
J: TRBJ2-1
V: TRBV19
D: TRBD2
size: .

DNA: TGTGCCAGCAGAGACAGGGGAGAGACAGATACGCAGTATTTT
CDR3: CASRDRGETDTQYF
J: TRBJ2-3
V: TRBV6-5
D: TRBD1
size: many

DNA: TGTGCCAGCAGCTTAGATACGCAGGGGGCGAATTCACCCCTCCACTTT
CDR3: CASSLDTQGANSPLHF
J: TRBJ1-6
V: TRBV11-1
D: TRBD1
size: .